These 11 T cell receptor beta chains were sequenced from one sample in a study of long-term antiretroviral therapy in people with HIV. It was version v3.0 of the immunoSEQ assay that was run at survey level. The protocol was immunoSEQ multiplex PCR, while the TCRdb copy is restricted to in-frame clones and leaves out a portion. This table has tens of thousands of clones, approximately 86% appearing once. The sequences come from unsorted PBMCs, collected around 4.6 years after starting antiretroviral therapy. These receptors all come from a man aged 25-45 years with HIV.

The chain links TRBV6-5 to TRBJ1-1; 9 bases fit TRBD1. The CDR3 sequence is 15 residues long. Germline V CDR1 and CDR2: MNHEY, SVGAGI. J gave up 5 bases and V 5 bases, and 9 bases lay outside the gene matches. The CDR3: CASSRSGQGWTEAFF. For the CDR3, the DNA is TGTGCCAGCAGTCGCTCGGGACAGGGTTGGACTGAAGCTTTCTTT.

The gene calls are TRBV7-2 and TRBJ2-7, with D uncertain. Per the germline V gene, CDR1 is SGHTA and CDR2 is FQGNSA. CDR3 length equals 13 residues. Trimming removed 0 bases from V and 5 bases from J, with 8 bases in between. DNA for the CDR3: TGTGCCAGCAGCTTAGCGCGTTCCCACGAGCAGTACTTC. Translated, it gives CASSLARSHEQYF.

The rearrangement uses TRBV5-5 and TRBJ2-7; 8 nucleotides agree with TRBD2. V was pared by 10 bases and J by 5 bases, with 11 bases of the junction left unmatched. The CDR3 spans 13 residues. Germline CDR1 SGHKS, CDR2 YYEKEE (reference sequence). CDR3 DNA: TGTGCCTCCAGGCGGGGGGCGCACGACGAGCAGTACTTC. Residues: CASRRGAHDEQYF.

The chain is built from TRBV10-2 and TRBJ2-5; either TRBD1 or TRBD2 may fit D (6 bases each). Germline values: CDR1 WSHSY, CDR2 SAAADI. This CDR3 is built from 13 residues. The V end lost 8 bases, the J end lost 5 bases, and 15 bases lay between the germline ends. The CDR3 reads CASGWGAGETQYF. Here the CDR3 DNA reads TGCGCCAGCGGTTGGGGGGCCGGGGAGACCCAGTACTTC.

The gene calls are TRBV6-5 and TRBJ1-6; D remains ambiguous. In germline, CDR1 is MNHEY, CDR2 SVGAGI. This CDR3 spans 15 amino acids. Trimming shortened V by 0 bases and J by 7 bases, and 10 bases separated the two germline ends. Written as DNA, the CDR3 is TGTGCCAGCAGTTACTCTAGCTACGACAATTCACCCCTCCACTTT. Translated, it gives CASSYSSYDNSPLHF.

This clone was seen once. In DNA, the CDR3 is TGTGCCAGCAGTTTATCTGCCAGGACGGGGCTATTTAACGAGCAGTACTTC. Translated: CASSLSARTGLFNEQYF. The rearrangement uses TRBV27 and TRBJ2-7; TRBD1 or TRBD2 may be the D gene (5 bases each). Germline loops: CDR1 MNHEY, CDR2 SMNVEV (reference sequence). The CDR3 has 17 residues. Trimming left V 0 bases short and J 5 bases short, with 20 bases between.

The chain couples TRBV12-5 to TRBJ1-2; D is undetermined. Germline values: CDR1 LGHNT, CDR2 FRNRAP. This CDR3 is 12 amino acids long. V was clipped by 6 bases and J by 3 bases, with 8 bases between them. The DNA of the CDR3 is TGTGCTAGTGGGGTGGAAGACTATGGCTACACCTTC. It translates to CASGVEDYGYTF. The full variable domain, in which reference TRBV12-5 and TRBJ1-2 provide the parts outside the CDR3, is DARVTQTPRHKVTEMGQEVTMRCQPILGHNTVFWYRQTMMQGLELLAYFRNRAPLDDSGMPKDRFSAEMPDATLATLKIQPSEPRDSAVYFCASGVEDYGYTFGSGTRLTVV.

This chain joins TRBV4-2 and TRBJ2-7; TRBD1 matches at 7 bases. CDR1 and CDR2 from the germline V gene are LGHNA and YNFKEQ. This CDR3 has 16 amino acids. The J segment lost 0 bases and the V segment lost 1 base, leaving 6 bases of the junction unmatched. The CDR3 sequence is CASSQAWTGGSYEQYF. In DNA form, the CDR3 reads TGTGCCAGCAGCCAAGCGTGGACAGGCGGCTCCTACGAGCAGTACTTC.

The chain is built from TRBV30 and TRBJ1-1, with D unresolved. CDR1 is GTSNPN and CDR2 is SVGIG in the germline V gene (reference sequence). The CDR3 consists of 13 residues. V was pared by 5 bases and J by 2 bases, with 12 bases between. CDR3 amino acids: CAWAVSYNTEAFF. CDR3 nucleotides: TGTGCCTGGGCCGTTAGCTACAACACTGAAGCTTTCTTT.

V is TRBV11-2 and J is TRBJ1-3, with 7 bases matching TRBD1. Germline V gene lookup returns CDR1 SGHAT and CDR2 FQNNGV. CDR3 length: 19 residues. V lost 0 bases to trimming and J lost 1 base; unmatched junction nucleotides: 12. CDR3 residues: CASSLDPRARGRSGNTIYF. CDR3 nucleotides: TGTGCCAGCAGCTTAGATCCTCGGGCCAGGGGGAGATCTGGAAACACCATATATTTT.

The V and J genes are TRBV4-1 and TRBJ2-2, with TRBD2 identical over 7 bases. This CDR3 region has 17 residues. Germline CDR1 is MGHRA and CDR2 is YSYEKL. The V segment lost 0 bases and the J segment 3 bases; nucleotides outside the gene matches: 7. Here the CDR3 reads CASSQDGAGVDTGELFF. The CDR3, as DNA: TGCGCCAGCAGCCAAGATGGCGCGGGGGTTGACACCGGGGAGCTGTTTTTT.